This T cell receptor beta chain was sequenced during a study of T cell responses to AZD1222 COVID-19 vaccine. V was pared by 0 bases and J by 4 bases, with 15 bases between. Germline CDR1 is GTSNPN and CDR2 is SVGIG (reference sequence). This CDR3 is 15 amino acids long. Study-wide points: Repertoire sampling was restricted to post-peak T cell response timepoints.

A word on this clone: Its cognate antigen is unknown.

Assay: immunoSEQ multiplex PCR; the TCRdb copy retains only in-frame clones and omits some. The sample lists some 120,000 clones, just over 85% occurring once. The chain carries TRBV30 and TRBJ1-1; maybe TRBD1 (6 bases). The material was peripheral blood, obtained on day 0 of AZD1222 vaccination. This receptor was identified in an adult in good health. The CDR3 nucleotides are TGTGCCTGGAGTGTGATAGGGGGTCATGGCACTGAAGCTTTCTTT. Translation gives CAWSVIGGHGTEAFF.